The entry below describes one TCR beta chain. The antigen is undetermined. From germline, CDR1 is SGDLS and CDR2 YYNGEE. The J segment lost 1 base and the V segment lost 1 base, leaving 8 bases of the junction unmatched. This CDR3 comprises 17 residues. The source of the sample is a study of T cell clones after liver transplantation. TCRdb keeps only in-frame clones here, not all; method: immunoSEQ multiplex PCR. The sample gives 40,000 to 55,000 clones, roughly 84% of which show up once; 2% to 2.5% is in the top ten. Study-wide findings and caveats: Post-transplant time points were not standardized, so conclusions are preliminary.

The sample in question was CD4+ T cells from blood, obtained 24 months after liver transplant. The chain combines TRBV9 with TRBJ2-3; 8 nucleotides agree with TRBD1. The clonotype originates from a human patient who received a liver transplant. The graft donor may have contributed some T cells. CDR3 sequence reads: CASSVKSTGVGTDTQYF. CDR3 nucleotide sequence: TGTGCCAGCAGCGTAAAATCGACAGGGGTGGGCACAGATACGCAGTATTTT.